The 27 T cell receptor beta chains in this list originate from one sample, sequenced in a study of blood T cell repertoires in COVID-19. Here immunoSEQ multiplex PCR was the method, and the copy in TCRdb shows in-frame clones only, minus some. The table has roughly 330,000 clones, about 89% seen once; the top ten hold 5.3%. Sequenced: PBMCs or T cells enriched from blood (not recorded which). The source of these receptors is a woman younger than 45 who had recovered from COVID-19.

V usage is TRBV30 and J usage is TRBJ1-6; D not certain. The CDR3 sequence is 11 residues long. V was cut by 2 bases and J by 7 bases, with 3 bases left in between. Germline loops: CDR1 GTSNPN, CDR2 SVGIG (reference sequence). The CDR3 protein is CAWSLNSPLHF. The CDR3 DNA reads TGTGCCTGGAGTCTGAATTCACCCCTCCACTTT.

The chain has TRBV6-5 and TRBJ1-1, with a weak D call TRBD1 (6 bases). Per the germline V gene, CDR1 is MNHEY and CDR2 is SVGAGI. The CDR3 extends over 13 amino acids. Trimming took 8 bases from V and 7 from J, leaving 17 bases between them. DNA of the CDR3: TGTGCCAGCGAGTCAGGCGGGGGGCTTGAAGCTTTCTTT. Its translation: CASESGGGLEAFF.

This clone occurred a few times. V usage is TRBV29-1 and J usage is TRBJ1-2, with TRBD1 as a possible D gene (6 bases). V was clipped by 5 bases and J by 6 bases, with 10 bases between them. Germline loops: CDR1 SQVTM, CDR2 ANQGSEA. The CDR3 has 11 amino acids. The CDR3 reads CSVRTVHGYTF. The DNA of the CDR3 is TGCAGCGTTAGGACAGTCCATGGCTACACCTTC.

The chain employs TRBV29-1 and TRBJ1-1; possible D gene TRBD1, 6 bases. Trimming removed 7 bases from V and 1 base from J, with 13 bases in between. CDR3 length: 13 amino acids. In germline, CDR1 is SQVTM, CDR2 ANQGSEA. The CDR3 is CSAGGAANTEAFF. The CDR3 DNA sequence: TGCAGCGCCGGGGGGGCAGCGAACACTGAAGCTTTCTTT.

This chain links TRBV5-1 with TRBJ1-6; TRBD1 matches at 10 bases. The length of the CDR3 is 15 residues. After removal of 0 bases from V and 7 bases from J, the junction contained 1 base not matched to a gene. CDR1 SGHRS and CDR2 YFSETQ come from the germline V gene. The CDR3 is CASSLGTGGNSPLHF. The DNA for the CDR3 is TGCGCCAGCAGCTTGGGGACAGGGGGGAATTCACCCCTCCACTTT.

V gene TRBV7-6 combines with J gene TRBJ1-2; possibly TRBD1 for D (5 bases). V shed 0 bases and J shed 4 bases, with 12 bases lying between them. Germline CDR1 reads SGHVS; CDR2 reads FNYEAQ. The CDR3 has 15 residues. The CDR3 protein is CASSLAHQGLYGYTF. The CDR3 DNA sequence: TGTGCCAGCAGCTTAGCGCACCAGGGTCTCTATGGCTACACCTTC.

V gene TRBV7-9 combines with J gene TRBJ1-2; TRBD1 is a possible D gene (5 bases). The CDR3 runs to 14 residues. The germline V and J ends were trimmed by 3 bases and 0 bases, with 8 bases remaining between them. Germline assignment: CDR1 SEHNR and CDR2 FQNEAQ (reference sequence). CDR3 region: CASSFGGPNYGYTF. Written as DNA, the CDR3 is TGTGCCAGCAGCTTCGGGGGTCCTAACTATGGCTACACCTTC.

This chain joins TRBV18 and TRBJ1-3; D perhaps matches TRBD1 (5 bases). Trimming took 6 bases from V and 7 from J, leaving 25 bases between them. CDR3 length equals 17 residues. Germline CDR1 reads KGHSH; CDR2 reads LQKENI. CDR3 region: CASSPITGLSDGNTIYF. DNA of the CDR3: TGTGCCAGCTCGCCAATAACAGGCCTATCGGACGGGAACACCATATATTTT.

CDR3 coding DNA: TGTGCCAGTAGTATACTAGCGGGGGACGTTAACAATGAGCAGTTCTTC. It is translated as CASSILAGDVNNEQFF. The chain uses TRBV19 and TRBJ2-1; TRBD2 aligns across 10 bases. The V and J ends lost 2 bases and 5 bases, in that order; junction bases with no gene match: 6. CDR3 size: 16 residues. Germline CDR1 is LNHDA and CDR2 is SQIVND (reference sequence).

The J gene is TRBJ1-1, the V gene TRBV7-2, with 7 bases aligning to TRBD1. Germline CDR1 and CDR2: SGHTA and FQGNSA. The CDR3 covers 15 residues. V shed 5 bases, J shed 4 bases, and the junction held 10 bases outside the gene matches. CDR3 sequence: CASSREGAGSTEAFF. The CDR3 DNA is TGTGCCAGCAGCCGTGAGGGGGCGGGGAGCACTGAAGCTTTCTTT.

This sequence joins TRBV5-1 and TRBJ2-2, with 9 bases fitting TRBD1. The V gene's germline CDR1 is SGHRS and CDR2 YFSETQ. CDR3 length: 16 residues. Trimming at V came to 0 bases and at J to 4 bases, leaving 4 bases not matched to a gene. Written as DNA, the CDR3 is TGCGCCAGCAGCTTGGCCAAGACAGGGGGCACCGGGGAGCTGTTTTTT. Residues: CASSLAKTGGTGELFF.

This chain uses TRBV4-1 with TRBJ2-7, with TRBD1 as a possible D gene (5 bases). The CDR3 covers 18 residues. In germline, CDR1 is MGHRA, CDR2 YSYEKL. V was trimmed by 0 bases and J by 0 bases, leaving 18 bases between them. The chain's CDR3 is CASSQDHGARANSYEQYF. The CDR3 region has the DNA TGCGCCAGCAGCCAAGATCATGGGGCCAGGGCAAACTCCTACGAGCAGTACTTC.

The chain links TRBV11-2 to TRBJ2-3; 12 nucleotides agree with TRBD2. V lost 0 bases and J lost 6; bases outside the gene matches: 7. The CDR3 length is 17 residues. In germline, CDR1 is SGHAT, CDR2 FQNNGV. The DNA of the CDR3 is TGTGCCAGCAGCTTAGATCCCACTAGCGGGGGGTCGGATACGCAGTATTTT. Translating it yields CASSLDPTSGGSDTQYF.

The chain combines TRBV28 with TRBJ1-5; 9 bases are shared with TRBD1. V trimming: 5 bases; J trimming: 6 bases; junction bases outside the gene matches: 8. This CDR3 spans 15 amino acids. Germline V gene lookup returns CDR1 MDHEN and CDR2 SYDVKM. The chain's CDR3 is CASSKKTGGAQPQHF. The CDR3 region has the DNA TGTGCCAGCAGTAAAAAGACAGGGGGGGCTCAGCCCCAGCATTTT.

CDR3: CASSFQRGGTDTQYF. DNA for the CDR3: TGTGCCAGCAGTTTTCAGCGGGGGGGCACAGATACGCAGTATTTT. The chain carries TRBV27 and TRBJ2-3, with 9 bases that match TRBD2. The CDR3 loop spans 15 amino acids. V was pared by 3 bases and J by 1 base, with 2 bases of the junction left unmatched. Germline loops: CDR1 MNHEY, CDR2 SMNVEV (reference sequence).

The rearrangement links TRBV6-7 to TRBJ1-5; perhaps TRBD1 as D (6 bases). TRBV6-7 is an ORF, and what it does is uncertain. The CDR3 length is 12 residues. V was cut by 5 bases and J by 6 bases, with 8 bases left in between. The CDR3 spells CASSHRVQPQHF. CDR3 coding DNA: TGTGCCAGCAGTCACAGGGTTCAGCCCCAGCATTTT.

The CDR3 nucleotides read TGTGCCACCAGTGATCCGGGGCGGGGCGGACACTATGGCTACACCTTC. Its protein is CATSDPGRGGHYGYTF. The chain combines TRBV24-1 with TRBJ1-2, with D possibly TRBD1 on 5 matching bases. Trimming took off 3 bases at V and 3 bases at J, with 16 bases between the two ends. The CDR3 contains 16 residues. Looked up from germline, CDR1 is KGHDR and CDR2 is SFDVKD.

This chain joins TRBV7-9 and TRBJ1-1; D might be TRBD1 (6 bases). V was clipped by 1 base and J by 6 bases, with 9 bases between them. The CDR3 runs 13 residues. The germline CDR1 and CDR2 sequences are SEHNR and FQNEAQ (reference sequence). The CDR3 region has the DNA TGTGCCAGCAGCTTAGATGGGGGCCCTGAAGCTTTCTTT. Its protein product is CASSLDGGPEAFF. Together with reference TRBV7-9 and TRBJ1-1, the CDR3 gives the full variable domain: DTGVSQNPRHKITKRGQNVTFRCDPISEHNRLYWYRQTLGQGPEFLTYFQNEAQLEKSRLLSDRFSAERPKGSFSTLEIQRTEQGDSAMYLCASSLDGGPEAFFGQGTRLTVV.

The rearrangement links TRBV10-3 to TRBJ1-2; weak D call: TRBD1 (6 bases). V lost 5 bases to trimming and J lost 3 bases, with 10 bases between them. This CDR3 spans 13 amino acids. Germline V gene lookup returns CDR1 ENHRY and CDR2 SYGVKD. CDR3 region: CAISSRGDYGYTF. The CDR3 DNA reads TGTGCCATCAGTTCCAGGGGAGACTATGGCTACACCTTC.

The genes are TRBV30 and TRBJ2-3; 7 nucleotides line up with TRBD1. CDR3 size: 14 residues. Germline V gene data show CDR1 as GTSNPN and CDR2 as SVGIG (reference sequence). V was pared by 5 bases and J by 0 bases, with 5 bases of the junction left unmatched. The CDR3: CAWSPGQSTDTQYF. In DNA, the CDR3 is TGTGCCTGGTCTCCGGGACAGAGCACAGATACGCAGTATTTT.

The rearrangement uses TRBV6-5 and TRBJ1-1; D remains ambiguous. Trimming removed 6 bases at V and 0 bases at J, with 14 bases between. CDR3 size: 15 residues. Germline lookup yields CDR1 MNHEY and CDR2 SVGAGI. The CDR3 reads CASSPLTEMNTEAFF. In nucleotides, the CDR3 is TGTGCCAGCAGCCCATTAACAGAGATGAACACTGAAGCTTTCTTT.

The chain couples TRBV12-5 to TRBJ2-7; 10 bases match TRBD2. V lost 9 bases and J lost 7; bases outside the gene matches: 12. This CDR3 has 14 residues. Germline V gene lookup returns CDR1 LGHNT and CDR2 FRNRAP. The CDR3, as DNA: TGTGCTAGCGGAAAGCGGGGGGGGCTGGAAGAGCAGTACTTC. This encodes CASGKRGGLEEQYF.

This clone came up once. The chain links TRBV29-1 to TRBJ2-2, with 8 nucleotides matching TRBD2. The trim removed 6 bases at V and 3 bases at J, leaving 6 bases unmatched. CDR1 and CDR2 (germline): SQVTM, ANQGSEA. The CDR3 is 14 amino acids. The CDR3 DNA is TGCAGCGTGTCCGGGGGGGCCTACACCGGGGAGCTGTTTTTT. It translates to CSVSGGAYTGELFF.

The chain is built from TRBV2 and TRBJ1-1; D might be TRBD1 (5 bases). This CDR3 spans 13 amino acids. Germline assignment: CDR1 SNHLY and CDR2 FYNNEI. Trimming cost V 10 bases and J 3 bases, with 15 bases left between them. The CDR3 DNA reads as TGTGCCACCAGCGGGGGAGGCGACACTGAAGCTTTCTTT. This sequence encodes CATSGGGDTEAFF.

This clone was counted at least ten times. The J gene is TRBJ2-7, the V gene TRBV5-5; 7 nucleotides agree with TRBD1. Trimming took 5 bases from V and 2 from J; bases not matched to a gene: 7. This CDR3 is built from 14 residues. Germline V gene lookup returns CDR1 SGHKS and CDR2 YYEKEE (reference sequence). Written as DNA, the CDR3 is TGTGCCAGCAGTTACACGACAGGGACCTACGAGCAGTACTTC. Its translation is CASSYTTGTYEQYF.

This rearrangement joins TRBV2 to TRBJ1-5; 12 bases align to TRBD1. This CDR3 region has 18 residues. The junction had 10 bases not matched to a gene; V was cut back by 5 bases and J by 2 bases. Germline V gives CDR1 SNHLY, CDR2 FYNNEI. DNA of the CDR3: TGTGCCAGCAGTCTAACCGGGACAGGGGGCGGGGGCAATCAGCCCCAGCATTTT. Its protein product is CASSLTGTGGGGNQPQHF.

The CDR3 loop is CASSLLGRGQNTGELFF. The CDR3, as DNA: TGTGCCAGCAGCTTGTTGGGCAGGGGGCAGAACACCGGGGAGCTGTTTTTT. V and J are TRBV5-4 and TRBJ2-2; TRBD1 agrees at 8 bases. V shed 1 base, J shed 1 base, and the junction held 6 bases outside the gene matches. CDR1 SGHNT and CDR2 YYREEE come from the germline V gene (reference sequence). The length of the CDR3 is 17 residues.